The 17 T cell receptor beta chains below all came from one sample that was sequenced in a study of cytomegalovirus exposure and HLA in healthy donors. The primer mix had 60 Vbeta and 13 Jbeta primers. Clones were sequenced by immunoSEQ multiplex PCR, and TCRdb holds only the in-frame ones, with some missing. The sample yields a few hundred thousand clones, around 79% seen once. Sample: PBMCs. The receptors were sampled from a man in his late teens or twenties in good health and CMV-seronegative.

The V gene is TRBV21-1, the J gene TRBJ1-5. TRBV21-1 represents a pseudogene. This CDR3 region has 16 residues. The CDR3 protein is CASSKGGIGGDQPQHF. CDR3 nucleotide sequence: TGTGCCAGCAGCAAAGGGGGCATCGGGGGGGATCAGCCCCAGCATTTT.

The chain's CDR3 is CASSLQGGNTEAFF. The CDR3 DNA is TGTGCCAGCAGCCTTCAGGGGGGAAACACTGAAGCTTTCTTT. The rearrangement joins TRBV27 to TRBJ1-1; the match to TRBD1 covers 7 bases. CDR3 length equals 14 residues. V gave up 6 bases and J gave up 2 bases; unmatched junction bases: 6. Per the germline V gene, CDR1 is MNHEY and CDR2 is SMNVEV (reference sequence).

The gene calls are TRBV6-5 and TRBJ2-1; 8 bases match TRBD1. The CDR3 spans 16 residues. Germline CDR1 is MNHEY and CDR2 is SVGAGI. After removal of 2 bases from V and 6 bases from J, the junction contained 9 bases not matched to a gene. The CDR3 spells CASSYPGQGLANEQFF. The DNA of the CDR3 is TGTGCCAGCAGTTACCCAGGACAGGGATTGGCCAATGAGCAGTTCTTC.

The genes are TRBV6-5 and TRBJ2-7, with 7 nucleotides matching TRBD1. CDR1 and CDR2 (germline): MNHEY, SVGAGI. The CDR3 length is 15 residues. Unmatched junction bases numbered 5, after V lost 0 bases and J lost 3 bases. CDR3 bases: TGTGCCAGCAGTTACTCTGGACAGGCGAACTACGAGCAGTACTTC. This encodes CASSYSGQANYEQYF.

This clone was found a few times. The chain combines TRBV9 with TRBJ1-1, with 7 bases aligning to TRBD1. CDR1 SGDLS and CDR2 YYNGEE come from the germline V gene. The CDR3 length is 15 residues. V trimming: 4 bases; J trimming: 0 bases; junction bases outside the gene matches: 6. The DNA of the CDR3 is TGTGCCAGCAGCCCGCAGGACAGGATGAACACTGAAGCTTTCTTT. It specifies CASSPQDRMNTEAFF.

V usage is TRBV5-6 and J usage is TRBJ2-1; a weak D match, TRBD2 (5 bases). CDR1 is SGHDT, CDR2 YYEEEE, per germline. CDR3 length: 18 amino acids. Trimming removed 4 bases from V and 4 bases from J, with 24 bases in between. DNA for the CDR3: TGTGCCAGCAGCCTACCAACGGGAAGCCCAGCCCGTTACAATGAGCAGTTCTTC. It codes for CASSLPTGSPARYNEQFF.

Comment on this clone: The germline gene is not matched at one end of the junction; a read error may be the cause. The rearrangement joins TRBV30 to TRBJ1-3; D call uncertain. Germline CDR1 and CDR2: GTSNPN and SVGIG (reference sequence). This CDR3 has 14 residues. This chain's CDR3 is CTCTTTSSGNTIYF. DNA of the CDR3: TGTACCTGCACTACTACCTCCTCTGGAAACACCATATATTTT.

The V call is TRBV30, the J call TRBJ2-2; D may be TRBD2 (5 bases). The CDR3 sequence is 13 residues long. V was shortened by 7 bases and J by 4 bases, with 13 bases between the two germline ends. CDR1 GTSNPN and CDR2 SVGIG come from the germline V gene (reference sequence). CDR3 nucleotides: TGTGCCTCCCCCATCCGGGGCACCGGGGAGCTGTTTTTT. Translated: CASPIRGTGELFF.

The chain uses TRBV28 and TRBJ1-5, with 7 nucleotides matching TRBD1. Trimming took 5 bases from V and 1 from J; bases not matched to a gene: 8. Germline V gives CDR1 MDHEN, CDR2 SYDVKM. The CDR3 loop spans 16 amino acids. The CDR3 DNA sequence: TGTGCCAGCAGTCCCTCGGGACAGTCAAGCAATCAGCCCCAGCATTTT. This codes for CASSPSGQSSNQPQHF.

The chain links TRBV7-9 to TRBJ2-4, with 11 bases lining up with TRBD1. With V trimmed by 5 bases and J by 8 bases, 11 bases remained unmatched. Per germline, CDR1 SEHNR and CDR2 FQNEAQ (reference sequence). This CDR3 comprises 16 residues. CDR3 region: CASSPWTGGDADIQYF. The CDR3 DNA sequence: TGTGCCAGCAGCCCATGGACAGGGGGCGATGCGGACATTCAGTACTTC.

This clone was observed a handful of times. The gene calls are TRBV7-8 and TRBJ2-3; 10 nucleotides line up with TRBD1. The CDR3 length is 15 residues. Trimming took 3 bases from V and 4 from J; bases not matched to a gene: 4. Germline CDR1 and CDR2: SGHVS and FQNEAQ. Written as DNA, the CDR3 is TGTGCCAGCAGCTTCGGACAGGGGGAGGCAGATACGCAGTATTTT. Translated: CASSFGQGEADTQYF.

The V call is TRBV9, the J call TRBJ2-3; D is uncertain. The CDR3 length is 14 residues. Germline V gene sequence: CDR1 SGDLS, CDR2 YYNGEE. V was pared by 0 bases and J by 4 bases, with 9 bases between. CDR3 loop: CASSVGVGADTQYF. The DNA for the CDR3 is TGTGCCAGCAGCGTAGGGGTAGGAGCAGATACGCAGTATTTT.

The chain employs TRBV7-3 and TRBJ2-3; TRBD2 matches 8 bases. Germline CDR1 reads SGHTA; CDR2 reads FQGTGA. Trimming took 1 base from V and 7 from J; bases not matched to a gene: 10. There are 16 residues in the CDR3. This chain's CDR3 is CASSLNSGKSANTQYF. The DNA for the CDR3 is TGTGCCAGCAGCTTAAATAGCGGGAAATCTGCGAATACGCAGTATTTT.

CDR3 DNA sequence: TGTGCCAGCAGCGGGGGGGGATCCCCGCCCTACAATGAGCAGTTCTTC. The encoded protein is CASSGGGSPPYNEQFF. V gene TRBV9 combines with J gene TRBJ2-1, with TRBD2 identical over 7 bases. With 3 bases clipped from V and 2 bases from J, the junction kept 8 bases outside the gene matches. Germline values: CDR1 SGDLS, CDR2 YYNGEE. This CDR3 contains 16 residues. The full variable domain, rest sourced from reference TRBV9 and TRBJ2-1, is DSGVTQTPKHLITATGQRVTLRCSPRSGDLSVYWYQQSLDQGLQFLIQYYNGEERAKGNILERFSAQQFPDLHSELNLSSLELGDSALYFCASSGGGSPPYNEQFFGPGTRLTVL.

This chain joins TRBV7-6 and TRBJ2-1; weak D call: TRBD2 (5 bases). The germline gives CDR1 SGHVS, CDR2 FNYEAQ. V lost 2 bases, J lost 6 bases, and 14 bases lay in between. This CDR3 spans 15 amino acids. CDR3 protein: CASSLQNGVGNEQFF. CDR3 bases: TGTGCCAGCAGCTTACAGAACGGGGTGGGCAATGAGCAGTTCTTC.

The chain's CDR3 is CASSPRSGISGNTIYF. The CDR3 DNA sequence: TGTGCCAGCAGTCCCCGATCAGGGATCTCTGGAAACACCATATATTTT. The V and J genes are TRBV2 and TRBJ1-3; D is perhaps TRBD1 (5 bases). Germline-derived CDR1 and CDR2 are SNHLY and FYNNEI. This CDR3 is built from 16 residues. Deletions cut 5 bases from V and 0 bases from J, with 14 bases between.

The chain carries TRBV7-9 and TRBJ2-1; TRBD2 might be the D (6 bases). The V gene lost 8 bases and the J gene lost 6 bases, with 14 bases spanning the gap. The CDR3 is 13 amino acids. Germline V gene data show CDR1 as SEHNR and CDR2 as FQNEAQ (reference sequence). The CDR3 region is CASWRGAGNEQFF. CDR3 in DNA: TGTGCCAGCTGGAGGGGCGCCGGCAATGAGCAGTTCTTC. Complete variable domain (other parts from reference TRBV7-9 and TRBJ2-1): DTGVSQNPRHKITKRGQNVTFRCDPISEHNRLYWYRQTLGQGPEFLTYFQNEAQLEKSRLLSDRFSAERPKGSFSTLEIQRTEQGDSAMYLCASWRGAGNEQFFGPGTRLTVL.